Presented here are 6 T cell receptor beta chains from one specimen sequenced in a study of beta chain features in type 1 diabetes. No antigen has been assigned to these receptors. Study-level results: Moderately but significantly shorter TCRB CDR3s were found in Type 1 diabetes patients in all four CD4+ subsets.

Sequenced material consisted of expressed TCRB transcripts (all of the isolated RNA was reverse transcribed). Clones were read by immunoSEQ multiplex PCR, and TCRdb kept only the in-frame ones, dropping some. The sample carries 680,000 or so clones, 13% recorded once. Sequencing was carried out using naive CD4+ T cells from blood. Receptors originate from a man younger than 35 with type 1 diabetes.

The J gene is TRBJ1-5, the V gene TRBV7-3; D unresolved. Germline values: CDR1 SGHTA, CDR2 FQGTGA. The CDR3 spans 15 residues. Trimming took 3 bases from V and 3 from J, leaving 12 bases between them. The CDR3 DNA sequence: TGTGCCAGCAGCTTCGGGTCCTCCATCAATCAGCCCCAGCATTTT. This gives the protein CASSFGSSINQPQHF.

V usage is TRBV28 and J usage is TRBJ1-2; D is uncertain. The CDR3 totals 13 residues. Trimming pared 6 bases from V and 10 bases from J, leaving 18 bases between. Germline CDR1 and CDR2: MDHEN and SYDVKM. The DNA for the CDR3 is TGTGCCAGCAGGATACCCGGGCGGTCATCCTACACCTTC. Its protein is CASRIPGRSSYTF.

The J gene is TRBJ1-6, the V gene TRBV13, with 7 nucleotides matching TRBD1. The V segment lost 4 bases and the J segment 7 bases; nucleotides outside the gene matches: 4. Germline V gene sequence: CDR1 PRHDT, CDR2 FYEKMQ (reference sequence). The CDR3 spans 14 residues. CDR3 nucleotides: TGTGCCAGCAGCTCCCGGGACAGAAATTCACCCCTCCACTTT. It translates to CASSSRDRNSPLHF.

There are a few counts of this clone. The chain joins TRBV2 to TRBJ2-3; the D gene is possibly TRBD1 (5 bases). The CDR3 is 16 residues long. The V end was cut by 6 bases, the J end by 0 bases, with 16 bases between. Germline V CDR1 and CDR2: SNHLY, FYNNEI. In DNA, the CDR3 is TGTGCCAGCAGCCCTATCCTAGGGGAAAGCACAGATACGCAGTATTTT. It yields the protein CASSPILGESTDTQYF.

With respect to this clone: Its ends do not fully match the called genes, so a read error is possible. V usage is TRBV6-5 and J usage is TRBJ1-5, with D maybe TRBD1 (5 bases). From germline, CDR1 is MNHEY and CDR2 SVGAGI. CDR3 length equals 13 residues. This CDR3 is CASSPAGGQAQHF. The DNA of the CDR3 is TGTGCCAGCAGTCCCGCCGGGGGTCAGGCCCAGCATTTT.

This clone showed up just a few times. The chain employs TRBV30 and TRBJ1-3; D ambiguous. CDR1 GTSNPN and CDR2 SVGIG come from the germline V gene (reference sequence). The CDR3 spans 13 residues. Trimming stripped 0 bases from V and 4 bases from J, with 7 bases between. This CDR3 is CAWSVLDGNTIYF. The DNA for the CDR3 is TGTGCCTGGAGTGTACTGGACGGAAACACCATATATTTT.